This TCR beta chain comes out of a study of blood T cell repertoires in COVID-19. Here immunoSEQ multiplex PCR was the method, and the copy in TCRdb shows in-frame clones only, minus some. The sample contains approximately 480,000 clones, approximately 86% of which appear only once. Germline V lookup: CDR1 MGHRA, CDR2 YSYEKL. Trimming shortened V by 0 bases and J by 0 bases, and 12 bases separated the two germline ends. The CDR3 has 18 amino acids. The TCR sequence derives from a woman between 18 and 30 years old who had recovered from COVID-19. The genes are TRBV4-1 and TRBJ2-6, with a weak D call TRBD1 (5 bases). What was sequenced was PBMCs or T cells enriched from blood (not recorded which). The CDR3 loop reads CASSQENRPYSGANVLTF. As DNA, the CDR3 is TGCGCCAGCAGCCAAGAAAACAGGCCCTACTCTGGGGCCAACGTCCTGACTTTC.